The entry below describes one TCR beta chain. Its target is not known. Generated by immunoSEQ multiplex PCR, the TCRdb table keeps only in-frame clones and is missing some. This sample has 130,000 or so clones, with 90% found just once. The source of the sample is a study of cytomegalovirus exposure and HLA in healthy donors. Study overall: The roughly 670 first-cohort repertoires shared a platform with the roughly 120 validation repertoires, as reported in a later analysis. Study results and caveats: TCR beta chains numbering under 200 were designated cytomegalovirus-associated. Generally TCR sequences proved uncommon, though certain public TCRs appeared in numerous donors. In the approximately 120 validation repertoires, a later analysis found that first-cohort TCR clusters tended to co-occur.

Trimming removed 3 bases from V and 2 bases from J, with 7 bases in between. The CDR3 consists of 13 residues. Germline lookup yields CDR1 SEHNR and CDR2 FQNEAQ (reference sequence). The receptor's source is a woman under 40 in good health and CMV-seropositive. The sample taken for sequencing was PBMCs. The chain links TRBV7-9 to TRBJ1-2; D is possibly TRBD1 (6 bases). CDR3 coding DNA: TGTGCCAGCAGCTTCGGACAGAACTATGGCTACACCTTC. Encoded protein: CASSFGQNYGYTF. Together with reference TRBV7-9 and TRBJ1-2, the CDR3 gives the full variable domain: DTGVSQNPRHKITKRGQNVTFRCDPISEHNRLYWYRQTLGQGPEFLTYFQNEAQLEKSRLLSDRFSAERPKGSFSTLEIQRTEQGDSAMYLCASSFGQNYGYTFGSGTRLTVV.